This T cell receptor beta chain was captured by sequencing in a study of chemoradiotherapy in HPV16-positive cancers. The CDR3 is made up of 13 amino acids. V lost 7 bases and J 0 bases, leaving 7 bases between the germline ends. Germline V CDR1 and CDR2: SGDLS, YYNGEE. This clone appeared once. Antigen unknown. Study-wide points: Better recurrence-free survival went with HPV-responsive T-cell expansion in HPV16-positive patients.

Assay: immunoSEQ multiplex PCR; the TCRdb copy retains only in-frame clones and omits some. The table shows tens of thousands of clones, with roughly nine tenths occurring only once. The material sequenced was blood, taken from a patient who underwent chemoradiotherapy. The chain carries TRBV9 and TRBJ2-2; no definite D call. The TCR originated in a human donor with HPV-associated anogenital cancer. DNA of the CDR3: TGTGCCAGCTCACCCGCGAACACCGGGGAGCTGTTTTTT. It codes for CASSPANTGELFF.